These 9 T cell receptor beta chains were all obtained from the same sample, sequenced in a study of blood T cells in healthy people across ages. Next came a second PCR, run for about 7 to 12 cycles, which used a sample-barcoded 5' primer along with a J-beta primer mix. TCRdb recomputed calls from the 5' RACE reads with MiXCR, one row per CDR3 protein. Altogether around 870,000 distinct CDR3 sequences are present, 25% to 35% being singletons, with the ten largest covering roughly a sixth. Sequencing was performed on blood. The receptors come from a woman aged 80 or over in good health.

Only a few counts were recorded for this clonotype. V usage is TRBV13 and J usage is TRBJ2-7, with 10 bases matching TRBD1. The germline CDR1 and CDR2 sequences are PRHDT and FYEKMQ (reference sequence). V shed 9 bases and J 5 bases; nucleotides not matched to a gene: 10. The CDR3 is 14 residues long. This CDR3 reads CASQGTGERDEQYF. CDR3 coding DNA: TGTGCCAGTCAAGGGACAGGGGAAAGGGACGAGCAGTACTTC.

This clonotype was picked up a small number of times. The rearrangement links TRBV27 to TRBJ2-5; TRBD1 agrees at 10 bases. Trimming cost V 2 bases and J 7 bases; bases outside gene matches: 7. The CDR3 is made up of 15 amino acids. Germline V gene lookup returns CDR1 MNHEY and CDR2 SMNVEV (reference sequence). The chain's CDR3 is CASSLRQGARGTQYF. The CDR3 DNA is TGTGCCAGCAGTTTAAGACAGGGGGCGCGAGGGACCCAGTACTTC.

V usage is TRBV6-1 and J usage is TRBJ2-1; the D is unclear. V was clipped by 3 bases and J by 10 bases, with 10 bases between them. Germline lookup yields CDR1 MNHNS and CDR2 SASEGT. The CDR3 loop spans 12 amino acids. CDR3 sequence: CASSDQSGEQFF. The CDR3 nucleotides read TGTGCCAGCAGTGATCAGTCTGGCGAGCAGTTCTTC.

The rearrangement joins TRBV18 to TRBJ1-1; 9 bases align to TRBD1. Trimming at V came to 4 bases and at J to 6 bases, leaving 6 bases not matched to a gene. This CDR3 has 14 residues. Looked up from germline, CDR1 is KGHSH and CDR2 is LQKENI. In nucleotides, the CDR3 is TGTGCCAGCTCACAAGGGACAGGGAAGGCTGAAGCTTTCTTT. It encodes CASSQGTGKAEAFF. Supplemented by reference TRBV18 and TRBJ1-1, the full variable domain reads NAGVMQNPRHLVRRRGQEARLRCSPMKGHSHVYWYRQLPEEGLKFMVYLQKENIIDESGMPKERFSAEFPKEGPSILRIQQVVRGDSAAYFCASSQGTGKAEAFFGQGTRLTVV.

This clonotype was seen at least ten times. This sequence joins TRBV7-2 and TRBJ1-5, with D possibly matching TRBD1 (5 bases). This CDR3 is built from 16 residues. Trimming took 3 bases from V and 2 from J, leaving 14 bases between them. Germline CDR1 and CDR2: SGHTA and FQGNSA. For the CDR3, the DNA is TGTGCCAGCAGCTTGGGGGACGGGGTAGGCAATCAGCCCCAGCATTTT. Its protein product is CASSLGDGVGNQPQHF. Using reference TRBV7-2 and TRBJ1-5 for the parts outside the CDR3, the full variable domain is GAGVSQSPSNKVTEKGKDVELRCDPISGHTALYWYRQSLGQGLEFLIYFQGNSAPDKSGLPSDRFSAERTGGSVSTLTIQRTQQEDSAVYLCASSLGDGVGNQPQHFGDGTRLSIL.

Turning to this clonotype: With a much larger clone just one base away, this may be a read error. The chain employs TRBV11-2 and TRBJ2-7, with 7 bases identical to TRBD1. The germline V gene has CDR1 SGHAT and CDR2 FQNNGV. Trimming at V came to 5 bases and at J to 6 bases, leaving 10 bases not matched to a gene. CDR3 size: 14 residues. The CDR3 DNA reads as TGTGCCAGCAGCCCCAGAAGGGGGCAAGGCGAGCAGTACTTC. This codes for CASSPRRGQGEQYF.

This clonotype has ten or more counts. This chain joins TRBV5-1 and TRBJ2-4; 9 bases line up with TRBD1. The CDR3 consists of 15 residues. The junction had 6 bases not matched to a gene; V was cut back by 4 bases and J by 4 bases. Per germline, CDR1 SGHRS and CDR2 YFSETQ. The CDR3 loop reads CASSHGGQGKNIQYF. In nucleotides, the CDR3 is TGCGCCAGCAGCCACGGAGGACAGGGGAAAAACATTCAGTACTTC. Drawing the rest from reference TRBV5-1 and TRBJ2-4, the complete variable domain is KAGVTQTPRYLIKTRGQQVTLSCSPISGHRSVSWYQQTPGQGLQFLFEYFSETQRNKGNFPGRFSGRQFSNSRSEMNVSTLELGDSALYLCASSHGGQGKNIQYFGAGTRLSVL.

The chain has TRBV19 and TRBJ2-5, with unresolved D. The V and J ends lost 3 bases and 4 bases respectively, with 12 bases between them. From germline, CDR1 is LNHDA and CDR2 SQIVND (reference sequence). The CDR3 is 14 amino acids. In DNA, the CDR3 is TGTGCCAGTAGTATCGGTCCTTCGGGAGAGACCCAGTACTTC. This translates into CASSIGPSGETQYF.

The chain has TRBV12-3 or TRBV12-4 and TRBJ1-1, with a weak D call TRBD1 (6 bases). Trimming removed 6 bases at V and 0 bases at J, with 26 bases between. There are 19 residues in the CDR3. CDR3 sequence: CASSTFGGWGDPLNTEAFF. The DNA of the CDR3 is TGTGCCAGCAGCACTTTTGGGGGCTGGGGGGACCCTCTGAACACTGAAGCTTTCTTT.